This TCR beta chain stems from a study of cytomegalovirus exposure and HLA in healthy donors. Whole-study findings and limits: The authors reported that TCR beta sequences could predict HLA-A and HLA-B alleles. These predictions were accurate for most subjects in the first cohort. As was reported, the classifier diagnosed cytomegalovirus status with high specificity and sensitivity. Another analysis was done later, and it associated 16,951 TCR beta sequences with HLA alleles at 0.05 false discovery rate.

13 Jbeta primers and 60 Vbeta primers were used for the PCR. Profiled with immunoSEQ multiplex PCR; TCRdb holds only in-frame clones, not every one. The sample lists around 180,000 clones, 84% occurring once. Healthy bone marrow donors made up the cohort. For this clone: The antigen is not known.

The TCR was taken from a boy younger than 18 in good health and CMV-seronegative. Sequenced sample: PBMCs.

The CDR3 region is CASSLDRSTEAFF. DNA for the CDR3: TGTGCCAGCAGCTTAGATCGTAGTACTGAAGCTTTCTTT. The chain recombines TRBV11-2 with TRBJ1-1; no firm D call. Per the germline V gene, CDR1 is SGHAT and CDR2 is FQNNGV. Deletions cut 0 bases from V and 5 bases from J, with 7 bases between. This CDR3 spans 13 amino acids.